This TCR beta chain was recovered during a study of cytomegalovirus exposure and HLA in healthy donors. Study at large: Samples from HLA-typed donors yielded about 85 million unique TCRs in an early data release.

A word on this clone: What it binds is not known.

Study-level results: A link between a missense DCLRE1C variant and TCR beta V- and J-gene trimming emerged from a later analysis. One later analysis reportedly identified an Asian-associated ancestry cluster that showed fewer N-insertions than the approximately 710-donor mean. Prior analysis indicated that the majority of TCR beta V segments exhibited productivity approximately 90% or approximately 30% of the time.

It was with 60 Vbeta and 13 Jbeta primers that the PCR ran. Measured with immunoSEQ multiplex PCR; TCRdb has only the in-frame clones, and not every one. The sample yields 75,000 to 100,000 clones, around 74% seen once. The material sequenced was PBMCs. The sequence was obtained from a woman in her 70s in good health and CMV-seropositive.

CDR3 protein: CASSPSYRAGTEAFF. In nucleotides, the CDR3 is TGTGCCAGCAGTCCCTCTTATCGGGCGGGCACTGAAGCTTTCTTT. The genes are TRBV6-6 and TRBJ1-1; D gene ambiguous. CDR1 and CDR2 (germline): MNHNY, SVGAGI (reference sequence). The germline V and J ends were trimmed by 5 bases and 4 bases, with 17 bases remaining between them. This CDR3 is 15 amino acids long.